The clone carrying this T cell receptor (beta chain) was picked up a small number of times. Using more than 8 ml of fresh peripheral blood, PBMCs were prepared. RNA transcripts were the template for amplifying TCR beta CDR3 regions. RT-PCR in the first round (using the HTBI primer set) targeted the TCR CDR3. TCRdb analysed the multiplex PCR reads with MiXCR anew, one entry per CDR3 protein. The data contain hundreds of thousands of distinct CDR3 sequences, about 15% of them singletons. The CDR3 spans 13 residues. Trimming cost V 5 bases and J 5 bases, with 11 bases left between them. In germline, CDR1 is SGHTA, CDR2 FQGNSA. The data derive from a study of T cells in Graves' hyperthyroidism and ophthalmopathy.

V is TRBV7-2 and J is TRBJ2-3, with a weak D call TRBD1 (5 bases). The specimen was blood. The receptor's source is a woman between 18 and 29 years old with Graves' hyperthyroidism. CDR3 region: CASSREGEDTQYF. DNA of the CDR3: TGTGCCAGCAGCAGAGAAGGGGAAGATACGCAGTATTTT.